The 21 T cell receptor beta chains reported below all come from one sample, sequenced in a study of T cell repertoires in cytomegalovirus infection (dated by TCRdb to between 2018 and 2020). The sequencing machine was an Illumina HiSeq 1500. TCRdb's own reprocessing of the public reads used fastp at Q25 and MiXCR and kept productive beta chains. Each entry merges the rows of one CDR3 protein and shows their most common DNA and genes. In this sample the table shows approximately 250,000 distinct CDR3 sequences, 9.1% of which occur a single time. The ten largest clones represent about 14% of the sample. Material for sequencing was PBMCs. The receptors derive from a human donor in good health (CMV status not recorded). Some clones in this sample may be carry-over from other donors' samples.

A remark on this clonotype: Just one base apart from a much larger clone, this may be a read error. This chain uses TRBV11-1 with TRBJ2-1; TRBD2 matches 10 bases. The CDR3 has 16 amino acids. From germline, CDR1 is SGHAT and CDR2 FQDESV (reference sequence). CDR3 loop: CANSLRTSGDYNEQFF. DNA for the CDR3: TGTGCCAACAGCCTTCGGACTAGCGGAGACTACAATGAGCAGTTCTTC. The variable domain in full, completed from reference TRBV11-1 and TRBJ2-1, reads EAEVAQSPRYKITEKSQAVAFWCDPISGHATLYWYRQILGQGPELLVQFQDESVVDDSQLPKDRFSAERLKGVDSTLKIQPAELGDSAMYLCANSLRTSGDYNEQFFGPGTRLTVL.

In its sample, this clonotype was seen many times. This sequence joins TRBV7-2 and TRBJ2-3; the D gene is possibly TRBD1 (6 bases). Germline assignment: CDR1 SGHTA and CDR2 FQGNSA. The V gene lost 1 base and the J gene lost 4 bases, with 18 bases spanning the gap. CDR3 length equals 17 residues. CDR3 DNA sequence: TGTGCCAGCAGCTTAGTTTTGACAGGCCCTATGTCAGATACGCAGTATTTT. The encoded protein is CASSLVLTGPMSDTQYF. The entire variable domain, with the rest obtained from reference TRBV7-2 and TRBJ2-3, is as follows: GAGVSQSPSNKVTEKGKDVELRCDPISGHTALYWYRQSLGQGLEFLIYFQGNSAPDKSGLPSDRFSAERTGGSVSTLTIQRTQQEDSAVYLCASSLVLTGPMSDTQYFGPGTRLTVL.

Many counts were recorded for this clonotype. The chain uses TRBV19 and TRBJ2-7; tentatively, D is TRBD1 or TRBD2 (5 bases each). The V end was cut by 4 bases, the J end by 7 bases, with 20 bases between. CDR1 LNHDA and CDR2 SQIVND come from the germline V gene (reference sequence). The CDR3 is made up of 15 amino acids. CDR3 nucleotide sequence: TGTGCCAGTAGTAAGCCCCCGGGACCGCAGTCGGAGCAGTACTTC. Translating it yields CASSKPPGPQSEQYF. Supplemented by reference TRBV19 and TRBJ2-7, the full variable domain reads DGGITQSPKYLFRKEGQNVTLSCEQNLNHDAMYWYRQDPGQGLRLIYYSQIVNDFQKGDIAEGYSVSREKKESFPLTVTSAQKNPTAFYLCASSKPPGPQSEQYFGPGTRLTVT.

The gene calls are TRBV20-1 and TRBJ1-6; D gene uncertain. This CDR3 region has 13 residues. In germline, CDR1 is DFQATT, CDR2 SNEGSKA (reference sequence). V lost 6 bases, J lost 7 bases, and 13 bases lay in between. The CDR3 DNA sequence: TGCAGTGCAGGGCCGGCGCTAAATTCACCCCTCCACTTT. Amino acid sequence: CSAGPALNSPLHF.

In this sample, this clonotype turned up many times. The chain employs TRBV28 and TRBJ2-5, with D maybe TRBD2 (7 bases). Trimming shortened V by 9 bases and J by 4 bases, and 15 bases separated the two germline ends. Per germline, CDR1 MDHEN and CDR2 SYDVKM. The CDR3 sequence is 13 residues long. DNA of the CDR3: TGTGCCAGTGGAGGGGGGGCCCCAGAGACCCAGTACTTC. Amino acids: CASGGGAPETQYF.

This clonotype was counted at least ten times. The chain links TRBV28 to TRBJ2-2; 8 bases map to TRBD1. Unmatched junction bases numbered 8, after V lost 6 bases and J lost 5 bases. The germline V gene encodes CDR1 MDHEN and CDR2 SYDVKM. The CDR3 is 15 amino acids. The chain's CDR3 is CASRYGQGWTGELFF. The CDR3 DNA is TGTGCCAGCAGATACGGACAGGGTTGGACCGGGGAGCTGTTTTTT.

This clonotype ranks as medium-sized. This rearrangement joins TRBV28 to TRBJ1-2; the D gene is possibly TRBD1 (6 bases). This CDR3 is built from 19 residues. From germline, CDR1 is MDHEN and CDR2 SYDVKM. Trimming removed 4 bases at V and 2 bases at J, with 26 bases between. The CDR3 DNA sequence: TGTGCCAGCAGTTACTCCCGAGGACAGAAAGGGCTCCTGAACTATGGCTACACCTTC. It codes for CASSYSRGQKGLLNYGYTF.

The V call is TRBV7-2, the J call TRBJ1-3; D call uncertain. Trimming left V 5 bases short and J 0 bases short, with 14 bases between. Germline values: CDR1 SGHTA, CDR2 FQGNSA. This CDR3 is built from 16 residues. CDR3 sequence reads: CASSREPQNSGNTIYF. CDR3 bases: TGTGCCAGCAGCCGCGAGCCGCAGAACTCTGGAAACACCATATATTTT.

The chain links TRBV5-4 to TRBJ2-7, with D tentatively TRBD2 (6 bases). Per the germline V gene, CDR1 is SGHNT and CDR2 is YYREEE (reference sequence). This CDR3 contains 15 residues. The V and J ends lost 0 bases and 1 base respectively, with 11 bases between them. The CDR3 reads CASSLAGALSYEQYF. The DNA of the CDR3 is TGTGCCAGCAGCTTGGCGGGAGCACTATCCTACGAGCAGTACTTC.

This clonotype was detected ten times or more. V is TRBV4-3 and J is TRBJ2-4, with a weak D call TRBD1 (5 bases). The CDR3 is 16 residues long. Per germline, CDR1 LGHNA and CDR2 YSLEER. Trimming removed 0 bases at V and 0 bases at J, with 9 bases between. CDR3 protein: CASSQDLRVAKNIQYF. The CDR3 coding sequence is TGCGCCAGCAGCCAAGATCTCAGGGTAGCCAAAAACATTCAGTACTTC.

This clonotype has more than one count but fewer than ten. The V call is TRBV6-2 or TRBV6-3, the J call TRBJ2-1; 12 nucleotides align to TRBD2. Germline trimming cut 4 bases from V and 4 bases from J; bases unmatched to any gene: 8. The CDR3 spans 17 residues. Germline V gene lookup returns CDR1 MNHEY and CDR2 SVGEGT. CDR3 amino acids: CASSSQWTSGVYNEQFF. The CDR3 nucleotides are TGTGCCAGCAGTTCTCAGTGGACTAGCGGGGTTTACAATGAGCAGTTCTTC.

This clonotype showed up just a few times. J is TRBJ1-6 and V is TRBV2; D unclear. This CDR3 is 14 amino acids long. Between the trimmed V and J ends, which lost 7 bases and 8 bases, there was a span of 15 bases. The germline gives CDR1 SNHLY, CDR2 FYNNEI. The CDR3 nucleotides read TGTGCCAGCACCCGGTGGGTCGCCGATTCACCCCTCCACTTT. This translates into CASTRWVADSPLHF.

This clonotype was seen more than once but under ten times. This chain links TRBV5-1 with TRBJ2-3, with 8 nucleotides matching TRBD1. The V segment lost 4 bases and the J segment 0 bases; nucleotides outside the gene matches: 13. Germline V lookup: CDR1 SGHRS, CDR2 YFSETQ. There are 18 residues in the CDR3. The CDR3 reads CASSREGPQGASTDTQYF. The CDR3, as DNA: TGCGCCAGCAGCCGCGAAGGGCCGCAGGGGGCTAGCACAGATACGCAGTATTTT.

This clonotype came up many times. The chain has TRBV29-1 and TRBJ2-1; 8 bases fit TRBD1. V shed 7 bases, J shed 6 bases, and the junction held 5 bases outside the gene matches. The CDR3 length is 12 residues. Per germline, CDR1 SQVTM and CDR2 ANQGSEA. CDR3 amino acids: CSALTGGNEQFF. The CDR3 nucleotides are TGCAGCGCACTAACAGGGGGCAATGAGCAGTTCTTC.

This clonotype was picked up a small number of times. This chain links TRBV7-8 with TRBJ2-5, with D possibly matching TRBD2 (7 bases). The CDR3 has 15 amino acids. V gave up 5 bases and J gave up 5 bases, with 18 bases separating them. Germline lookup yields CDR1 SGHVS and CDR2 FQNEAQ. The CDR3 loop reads CASSPRGADKETQYF. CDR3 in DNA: TGTGCCAGCAGCCCCCGGGGGGCAGACAAGGAGACCCAGTACTTC.

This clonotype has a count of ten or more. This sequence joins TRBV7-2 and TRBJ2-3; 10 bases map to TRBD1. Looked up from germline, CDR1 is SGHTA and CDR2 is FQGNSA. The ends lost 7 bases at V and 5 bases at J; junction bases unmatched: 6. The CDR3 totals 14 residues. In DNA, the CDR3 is TGTGCCAGCATTCCGGACAGGGGGGGAGATACGCAGTATTTT. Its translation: CASIPDRGGDTQYF.

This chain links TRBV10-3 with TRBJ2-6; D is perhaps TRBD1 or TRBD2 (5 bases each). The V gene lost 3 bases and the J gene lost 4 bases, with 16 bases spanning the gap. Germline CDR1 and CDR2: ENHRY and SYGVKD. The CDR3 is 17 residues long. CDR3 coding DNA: TGTGCCATCAGTGAACCCGGGACGGCTAAAGGGGCCAACGTCCTGACTTTC. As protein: CAISEPGTAKGANVLTF.

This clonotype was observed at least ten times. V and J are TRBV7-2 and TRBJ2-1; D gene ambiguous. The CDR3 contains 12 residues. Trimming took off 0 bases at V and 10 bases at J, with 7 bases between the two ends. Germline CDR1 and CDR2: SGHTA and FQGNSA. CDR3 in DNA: TGTGCCAGCAGCTTAGCCCGATGGGAGCAGTTCTTC. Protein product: CASSLARWEQFF. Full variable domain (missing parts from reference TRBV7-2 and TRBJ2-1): GAGVSQSPSNKVTEKGKDVELRCDPISGHTALYWYRQSLGQGLEFLIYFQGNSAPDKSGLPSDRFSAERTGGSVSTLTIQRTQQEDSAVYLCASSLARWEQFFGPGTRLTVL.

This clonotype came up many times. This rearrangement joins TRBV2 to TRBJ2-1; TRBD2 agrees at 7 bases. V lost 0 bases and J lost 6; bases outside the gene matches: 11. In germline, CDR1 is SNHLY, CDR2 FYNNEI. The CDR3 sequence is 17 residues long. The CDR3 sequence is CASSEAAPGTTANEQFF. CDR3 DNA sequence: TGTGCCAGCAGTGAAGCGGCTCCCGGGACTACAGCCAATGAGCAGTTCTTC.

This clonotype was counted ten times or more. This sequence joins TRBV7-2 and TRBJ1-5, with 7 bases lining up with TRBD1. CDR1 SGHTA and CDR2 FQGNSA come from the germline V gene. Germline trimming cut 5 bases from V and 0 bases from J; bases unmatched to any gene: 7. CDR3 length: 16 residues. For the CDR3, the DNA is TGTGCCAGCAGCCCAACGACAGGGTATAGCAATCAGCCCCAGCATTTT. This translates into CASSPTTGYSNQPQHF.

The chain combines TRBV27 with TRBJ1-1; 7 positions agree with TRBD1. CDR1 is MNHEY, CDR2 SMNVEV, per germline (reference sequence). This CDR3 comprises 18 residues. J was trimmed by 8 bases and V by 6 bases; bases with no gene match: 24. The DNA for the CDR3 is TGTGCCAGCAGACTCAACCCGGCGCAGGGGGTTTTCAAAGGGGAAGCTTTCTTT. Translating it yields CASRLNPAQGVFKGEAFF.